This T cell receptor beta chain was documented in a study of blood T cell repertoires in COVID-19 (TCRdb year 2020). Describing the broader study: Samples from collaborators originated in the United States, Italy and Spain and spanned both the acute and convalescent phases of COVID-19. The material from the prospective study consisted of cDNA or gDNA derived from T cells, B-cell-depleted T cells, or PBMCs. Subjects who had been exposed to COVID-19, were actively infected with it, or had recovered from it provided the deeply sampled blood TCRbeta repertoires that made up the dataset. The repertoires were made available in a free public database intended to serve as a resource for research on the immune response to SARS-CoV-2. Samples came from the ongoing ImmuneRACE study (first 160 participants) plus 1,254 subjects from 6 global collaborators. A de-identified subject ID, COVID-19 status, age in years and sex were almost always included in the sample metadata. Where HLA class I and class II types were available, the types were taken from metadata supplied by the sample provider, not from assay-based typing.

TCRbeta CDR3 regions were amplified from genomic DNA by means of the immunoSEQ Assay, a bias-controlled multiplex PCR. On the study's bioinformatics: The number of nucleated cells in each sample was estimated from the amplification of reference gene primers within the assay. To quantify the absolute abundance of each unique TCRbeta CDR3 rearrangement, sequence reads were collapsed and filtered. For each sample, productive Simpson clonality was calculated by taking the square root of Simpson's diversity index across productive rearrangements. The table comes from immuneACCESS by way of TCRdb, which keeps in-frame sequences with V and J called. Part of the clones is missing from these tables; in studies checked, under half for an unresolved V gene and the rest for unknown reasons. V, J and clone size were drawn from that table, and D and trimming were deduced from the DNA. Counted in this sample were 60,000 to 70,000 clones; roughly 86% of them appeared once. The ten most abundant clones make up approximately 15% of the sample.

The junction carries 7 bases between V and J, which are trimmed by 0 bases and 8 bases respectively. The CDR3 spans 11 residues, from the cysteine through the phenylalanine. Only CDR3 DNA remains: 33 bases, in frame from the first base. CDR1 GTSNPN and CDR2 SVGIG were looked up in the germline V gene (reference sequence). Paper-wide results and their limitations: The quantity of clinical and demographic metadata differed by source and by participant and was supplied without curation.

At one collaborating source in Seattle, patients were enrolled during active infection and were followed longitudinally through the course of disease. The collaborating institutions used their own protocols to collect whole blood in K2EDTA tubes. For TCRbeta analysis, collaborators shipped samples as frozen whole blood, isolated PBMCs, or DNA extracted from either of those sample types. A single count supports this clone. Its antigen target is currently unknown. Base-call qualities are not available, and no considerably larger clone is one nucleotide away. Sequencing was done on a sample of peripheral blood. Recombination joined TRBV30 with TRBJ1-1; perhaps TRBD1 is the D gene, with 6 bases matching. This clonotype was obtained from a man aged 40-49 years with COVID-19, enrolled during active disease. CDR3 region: CAWSVDREAFF. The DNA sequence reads TGTGCCTGGAGTGTAGACAGGGAAGCTTTCTTT.